The next 10 T cell receptor beta chains were all read from a single sample in a study of cytomegalovirus exposure and HLA in healthy donors. Here immunoSEQ multiplex PCR was the method, and the copy in TCRdb shows in-frame clones only, minus some. The repertoire holds 350,000 or so clones, with 86% as singletons. The sequencing sample was made of PBMCs. All receptors derive from a woman aged 18-35 years in good health and CMV-seronegative.

The V gene is TRBV5-1, the J gene TRBJ2-7; TRBD2 aligns across 8 bases. Trimming took 4 bases from V and 2 from J; bases not matched to a gene: 11. The CDR3 runs 16 residues. From germline, CDR1 is SGHRS and CDR2 YFSETQ. The CDR3 DNA reads TGCGCCAGCAGCCAGTTGCTAGCGGGTCAACCCTACGAGCAGTACTTC. Protein sequence: CASSQLLAGQPYEQYF.

The chain links TRBV27 to TRBJ1-5; 7 nucleotides align to TRBD1. This CDR3 has 14 amino acids. V dropped 5 bases and J dropped 6; count of bases not matched to a gene: 7. Germline CDR1 and CDR2: MNHEY and SMNVEV (reference sequence). This CDR3 reads CASSPNRGGQPQHF. CDR3 nucleotide sequence: TGTGCCAGCAGTCCGAACAGGGGCGGTCAGCCCCAGCATTTT.

V usage is TRBV28 and J usage is TRBJ1-1, with 8 bases aligning to TRBD1. The CDR3 runs to 14 residues. Germline V gene data show CDR1 as MDHEN and CDR2 as SYDVKM. V gave up 5 bases and J gave up 6 bases; unmatched junction bases: 8. This CDR3 is CASSPRTGLAEAFF. CDR3 coding DNA: TGTGCCAGCAGTCCCCGGACAGGGTTGGCTGAAGCTTTCTTT.

The chain employs TRBV11-2 and TRBJ2-7, with D unresolved. The V and J ends lost 5 bases and 3 bases respectively, with 14 bases between them. CDR1 SGHAT and CDR2 FQNNGV come from the germline V gene. The CDR3 is 14 amino acids. The CDR3 DNA is TGTGCCAGCAGCCCAAGCCTCCAGGACTACGAGCAGTACTTC. Translation gives CASSPSLQDYEQYF.

The CDR3 sequence is CASSQEVSGGGYTF. DNA for the CDR3: TGTGCCAGCAGCCAAGAGGTCTCAGGAGGTGGCTACACCTTC. This chain joins TRBV7-6 and TRBJ1-2; D not resolved. The CDR3 is made up of 14 amino acids. Trimming took off 5 bases at V and 7 bases at J, with 17 bases between the two ends. Germline CDR1 reads SGHVS; CDR2 reads FNYEAQ.

The chain couples TRBV27 to TRBJ1-1; D is unresolved. The CDR3 runs 14 residues. The V end was cut by 4 bases, the J end by 1 base, with 10 bases between. Germline-derived CDR1 and CDR2 are MNHEY and SMNVEV (reference sequence). CDR3 coding DNA: TGTGCCAGCAGTTCACTCGGCGGGAACACTGAAGCTTTCTTT. This codes for CASSSLGGNTEAFF.

The chain has TRBV4-3 and TRBJ2-1; 11 bases align to TRBD2. The germline gives CDR1 LGHNA, CDR2 YSLEER. With 0 bases clipped from V and 8 bases from J, the junction kept 9 bases outside the gene matches. There are 17 residues in the CDR3. CDR3 sequence reads: CASSQDLTSGSFDEQFF. The CDR3 DNA reads TGCGCCAGCAGCCAAGATTTAACTAGCGGGAGCTTCGATGAGCAGTTCTTC.

This clone was counted a few times. This sequence joins TRBV10-3 and TRBJ1-4; D gene uncertain. Trimming stripped 0 bases from V and 1 base from J, with 12 bases between. CDR1 and CDR2 from the germline V gene are ENHRY and SYGVKD. The CDR3 extends over 17 amino acids. The CDR3 DNA sequence: TGTGCCATCAGTGAGTCGATTGTAGGACTAACTAATGAAAAACTGTTTTTT. It specifies CAISESIVGLTNEKLFF.

This clone came up a few times. The V and J genes are TRBV11-2 and TRBJ2-1, with D possibly matching TRBD1 (6 bases). This CDR3 contains 15 residues. V was clipped by 5 bases and J by 4 bases, with 15 bases between them. Germline V gives CDR1 SGHAT, CDR2 FQNNGV. The CDR3 loop reads CASSQGWEGYNEQFF. Written as DNA, the CDR3 is TGTGCCAGCAGCCAGGGGTGGGAAGGGTACAATGAGCAGTTCTTC.

About this clone: The same CDR3 is also encoded by other DNA sequences in this sample. The chain couples TRBV4-2 to TRBJ2-5; no definite D call. Germline V lookup: CDR1 LGHNA, CDR2 YNFKEQ. Trimming took off 1 base at V and 5 bases at J, with 8 bases between the two ends. The length of the CDR3 is 13 residues. The CDR3 bases are TGTGCCAGCAGCCAAGGGCTCGGGGAGACCCAGTACTTC. As protein: CASSQGLGETQYF.